Listed below are T cell receptor beta chains from one sample, sequenced in a study of neurological immune-mediated disorders. TCRdb passed the 5' RACE reads through MiXCR, listing each CDR3 protein once. The table lists tens of thousands of distinct CDR3 sequences, around 5.5% of them singletons. Sample: PBMCs. Receptors were obtained from a man younger than 30 with multiple sclerosis. The CDR3 runs from the conserved cysteine through the conserved F or W. Fields, in order: J gene, clone size, V gene, D gene, CDR3 protein, CDR3 DNA. The D gene is left open where the match is weak. Only part of the rows carry a size: once, few, many, or a class if the clone is expanded.

J gene: TRBJ1-5
clone size: few
V gene: TRBV12-3/TRBV12-4
D gene: .
CDR3 protein: CASSLSHGRNQPQNF
CDR3 DNA: TGTGCCAGCAGTTTATCCCATGGGCGCAATCAGCCCCAGAATTTT

J gene: TRBJ2-7
clone size: many
V gene: TRBV5-1
D gene: .
CDR3 protein: CASREGTGGREQYF
CDR3 DNA: TGCGCCAGCAGGGAGGGAACAGGAGGGCGTGAGCAGTACTTC

J gene: TRBJ2-3
clone size: .
V gene: TRBV29-1
D gene: .
CDR3 protein: CSAISGAISTDTQYF
CDR3 DNA: TGCAGCGCCATTTCTGGTGCAATAAGCACAGATACGCAGTATTTT

J gene: TRBJ2-7
clone size: many
V gene: TRBV5-1
D gene: .
CDR3 protein: CASSSKNSYEQYF
CDR3 DNA: TGCGCCAGCAGCTCTAAAAACTCCTACGAGCAGTACTTC

J gene: TRBJ2-3
clone size: many
V gene: TRBV20-1
D gene: TRBD1
CDR3 protein: CSAPRQGDTQYF
CDR3 DNA: TGCAGTGCTCCAAGACAGGGAGATACGCAGTATTTT

J gene: TRBJ1-5
clone size: many
V gene: TRBV5-6
D gene: .
CDR3 protein: CASSLLGRTDVSSQHF
CDR3 DNA: TGTGCCAGCAGCCTCCTAGGGAGGACAGACGTCTCGTCCCAGCATTTT

J gene: TRBJ2-7
clone size: many
V gene: TRBV29-1
D gene: TRBD1
CDR3 protein: CSVGTVYSYEQYF
CDR3 DNA: TGCAGCGTCGGGACAGTATACTCCTACGAGCAGTACTTC

J gene: TRBJ2-1
clone size: many
V gene: TRBV28
D gene: .
CDR3 protein: CASSLSTGMMSAYNEQFF
CDR3 DNA: TGTGCCAGCAGTTTATCGACTGGGATGATGTCTGCCTACAATGAGCAGTTCTTC

J gene: TRBJ1-3
clone size: many
V gene: TRBV20-1
D gene: .
CDR3 protein: CSALDHGGNTIYF
CDR3 DNA: TGCAGTGCCCTGGATCACGGTGGAAACACCATATATTTT

J gene: TRBJ2-1
clone size: many
V gene: TRBV6-5
D gene: .
CDR3 protein: CASSELNEQFF
CDR3 DNA: TGTGCCAGCAGTGAACTCAATGAGCAGTTCTTC

J gene: TRBJ2-3
clone size: many
V gene: TRBV5-1
D gene: TRBD2
CDR3 protein: CASSLGGLATDTQYF
CDR3 DNA: TGCGCCAGCAGCTTAGGTGGACTAGCCACAGATACGCAGTATTTT

J gene: TRBJ1-1
clone size: many
V gene: TRBV12-3/TRBV12-4
D gene: .
CDR3 protein: CASSLKTVPNTEAFF
CDR3 DNA: TGTGCCAGCAGTTTAAAGACCGTTCCGAACACTGAAGCTTTCTTT

J gene: TRBJ2-3
clone size: many
V gene: TRBV20-1
D gene: .
CDR3 protein: CSARDLEANTDTQYF
CDR3 DNA: TGCAGTGCTAGAGATCTGGAGGCTAACACAGATACGCAGTATTTT